These 32 T cell receptor beta chains were sequenced from one sample in a study of blood T cell repertoires in COVID-19. This table comes from immunoSEQ multiplex PCR, and its TCRdb copy is limited to in-frame clones, with some not included. The sample records about 150,000 clones, approximately 88% being singletons. Input material: PBMCs or T cells enriched from blood (not recorded which). These receptors all stem from a woman in her twenties or thirties with acute COVID-19.

This clone was seen just once. This is likely an artifact of a read error, given a far larger clone one base away. The V and J genes are TRBV2 and TRBJ1-6, with 9 bases identical to TRBD1. Per germline, CDR1 SNHLY and CDR2 FYNNEI. V lost 5 bases and J lost 5; bases outside the gene matches: 4. The CDR3 sequence is 15 residues long. The CDR3 region is CASSSQGADNSPLHF. CDR3 DNA sequence: TGTGCCAGCAGTTCACAGGGGGCGGATAATTCACCCCTCCACTTT.

The chain recombines TRBV4-1 with TRBJ2-7; TRBD2 matches at 7 bases. Germline lookup yields CDR1 MGHRA and CDR2 YSYEKL. V gave up 0 bases and J gave up 0 bases; unmatched junction bases: 8. The CDR3 is 17 residues long. CDR3 nucleotides: TGCGCCAGCAGCCAAGATCTTACTAGCGAGAGCTCCTACGAGCAGTACTTC. Translated, it gives CASSQDLTSESSYEQYF.

This clone was found once. The V call is TRBV4-3, the J call TRBJ2-7; 7 positions agree with TRBD2. V lost 4 bases and J lost 4; bases outside the gene matches: 10. Germline lookup yields CDR1 LGHNA and CDR2 YSLEER. The CDR3 extends over 15 amino acids. The CDR3 DNA is TGCGCCAGCAGCCGAAAAGCGGGATCGGAGTACGAGCAGTACTTC. Encoded protein: CASSRKAGSEYEQYF.

This sequence joins TRBV19 and TRBJ1-2; D may be TRBD1 (5 bases). V lost 6 bases, J lost 5 bases, and 10 bases lay in between. This CDR3 comprises 12 residues. Germline loops: CDR1 LNHDA, CDR2 SQIVND (reference sequence). CDR3 coding DNA: TGTGCCAGTAGGATACAGGATTATGGCTACACCTTC. Its protein is CASRIQDYGYTF.

The rearrangement links TRBV9 to TRBJ1-4; D possibly corresponds to TRBD1 (6 bases). V was trimmed by 0 bases and J by 4 bases, leaving 7 bases between them. Germline CDR1 is SGDLS and CDR2 is YYNGEE. CDR3 length equals 14 residues. CDR3 region: CASSVGQVNEKLFF. CDR3 nucleotide sequence: TGTGCCAGCAGCGTAGGACAGGTTAATGAAAAACTGTTTTTT. The variable domain in full, with the rest retrieved from reference TRBV9 and TRBJ1-4, is DSGVTQTPKHLITATGQRVTLRCSPRSGDLSVYWYQQSLDQGLQFLIQYYNGEERAKGNILERFSAQQFPDLHSELNLSSLELGDSALYFCASSVGQVNEKLFFGSGTQLSVL.

The chain employs TRBV11-2 and TRBJ1-2, with 10 bases that match TRBD1. The CDR3 totals 15 residues. V shed 5 bases and J 5 bases; nucleotides not matched to a gene: 8. CDR1 and CDR2 from the germline V gene are SGHAT and FQNNGV. The CDR3 sequence is CASSIRQGAGYGYTF. CDR3 nucleotide sequence: TGTGCCAGCAGCATTCGACAGGGGGCGGGATATGGCTACACCTTC.

This clone was seen a few times. This chain links TRBV5-6 with TRBJ1-3, with D perhaps matching TRBD1 (5 bases). Trimming removed 4 bases at V and 0 bases at J, with 14 bases between. The V gene's germline CDR1 is SGHDT and CDR2 YYEEEE. This CDR3 region has 16 residues. CDR3 sequence reads: CASSRGAPASGNTIYF. The CDR3 nucleotides read TGTGCCAGCAGCCGCGGGGCCCCGGCCTCTGGAAACACCATATATTTT.

This clone has only a few counts. The gene calls are TRBV4-1 and TRBJ2-1; weak D call: TRBD2 (5 bases). The V gene's germline CDR1 is MGHRA and CDR2 YSYEKL. This CDR3 spans 15 amino acids. Trimming pared 1 base from V and 9 bases from J, leaving 16 bases between. This CDR3 reads CASSQVQTMLTEQFF. In nucleotides, the CDR3 is TGCGCCAGCAGCCAAGTTCAGACTATGTTGACTGAGCAGTTCTTC.

V gene TRBV4-3 combines with J gene TRBJ2-7, with 7 nucleotides matching TRBD2. From germline, CDR1 is LGHNA and CDR2 YSLEER. V gave up 4 bases and J gave up 3 bases; unmatched junction bases: 9. This CDR3 spans 15 amino acids. For the CDR3, the DNA is TGCGCCAGCAGCCGCGGACTAGAGGCTAGCTACGAGCAGTACTTC. Encoded protein: CASSRGLEASYEQYF.

The gene calls are TRBV4-3 and TRBJ1-2, with D uncertain. The CDR3 has 16 residues. V was clipped by 1 base and J by 0 bases, with 12 bases between them. Germline V gene sequence: CDR1 LGHNA, CDR2 YSLEER. The DNA for the CDR3 is TGCGCCAGCAGCCAAGCCGGGGAGAGACCTAACTATGGCTACACCTTC. It is translated as CASSQAGERPNYGYTF.

CDR3 nucleotides: TGCAGCGTTGATTCCGGGAAGTTGGGCAATGAGCAGTTCTTC. Residues: CSVDSGKLGNEQFF. The V and J genes are TRBV29-1 and TRBJ2-1; TRBD2 might be the D (5 bases). Germline V gene data show CDR1 as SQVTM and CDR2 as ANQGSEA. This CDR3 has 14 residues. The germline V and J ends were trimmed by 3 bases and 6 bases, with 15 bases remaining between them.

This chain connects TRBV6-5 to TRBJ2-7; 10 bases line up with TRBD1. The CDR3 totals 15 residues. Per germline, CDR1 MNHEY and CDR2 SVGAGI. Losses at the gene ends were 5 bases for V and 2 bases for J; bases not matched to a gene: 6. The CDR3 region is CASSPGDRGAYEQYF. The DNA of the CDR3 is TGTGCCAGCAGTCCCGGGGACAGGGGAGCCTACGAGCAGTACTTC.

This clone was observed once. The chain couples TRBV19 to TRBJ1-1, with D maybe TRBD1 (5 bases). V dropped 4 bases and J dropped 8 bases, with 14 bases sitting between them. From germline, CDR1 is LNHDA and CDR2 SQIVND (reference sequence). There are 13 residues in the CDR3. CDR3 region: CASSTVSGGEAFF. In DNA form, the CDR3 reads TGTGCCAGTAGTACAGTTTCGGGGGGGGAAGCTTTCTTT.

This chain connects TRBV27 to TRBJ1-1, with 8 positions matching TRBD1. CDR3 length equals 16 residues. V trimming: 2 bases; J trimming: 5 bases; junction bases outside the gene matches: 10. Germline V gene lookup returns CDR1 MNHEY and CDR2 SMNVEV (reference sequence). CDR3 sequence reads: CASSLGRGQGITEAFF. CDR3 DNA sequence: TGTGCCAGCAGTTTAGGGCGAGGACAGGGTATTACTGAAGCTTTCTTT.

The chain joins TRBV5-1 to TRBJ2-5, with 7 bases matching TRBD2. V trimming: 1 base; J trimming: 5 bases; junction bases outside the gene matches: 8. Germline V CDR1 and CDR2: SGHRS, YFSETQ. The CDR3 consists of 15 residues. CDR3 in DNA: TGCGCCAGCAGCTTGAATACGGGAGGCGGGGAGACCCAGTACTTC. Translating it yields CASSLNTGGGETQYF.

The CDR3 nucleotides read TGTGCCAGCAGTTTAGGGGGCAGAAATCAGCCCCAGCATTTT. Its translation: CASSLGGRNQPQHF. This rearrangement joins TRBV28 to TRBJ1-5, with D possibly TRBD1 on 6 matching bases. Germline V gives CDR1 MDHEN, CDR2 SYDVKM. The CDR3 runs 14 residues. Trimming stripped 2 bases from V and 4 bases from J, with 9 bases between. Based on the CDR3 plus reference TRBV28 and TRBJ1-5, the full variable domain is DVKVTQSSRYLVKRTGEKVFLECVQDMDHENMFWYRQDPGLGLRLIYFSYDVKMKEKGDIPEGYSVSREKKERFSLILESASTNQTSMYLCASSLGGRNQPQHFGDGTRLSIL.

This clone appeared a single time. The V call is TRBV5-1, the J call TRBJ2-5; 10 positions match TRBD2. Trimming took 2 bases from V and 0 from J; bases not matched to a gene: 4. The CDR3 is made up of 16 amino acids. From germline, CDR1 is SGHRS and CDR2 YFSETQ. The CDR3 sequence is CASSFGLAEHQETQYF. CDR3 in DNA: TGCGCCAGCAGCTTCGGACTAGCGGAGCACCAAGAGACCCAGTACTTC. Complete variable domain (other parts from reference TRBV5-1 and TRBJ2-5): KAGVTQTPRYLIKTRGQQVTLSCSPISGHRSVSWYQQTPGQGLQFLFEYFSETQRNKGNFPGRFSGRQFSNSRSEMNVSTLELGDSALYLCASSFGLAEHQETQYFGPGTRLLVL.

This chain connects TRBV24-1 to TRBJ1-4; 10 nucleotides agree with TRBD1. Germline V CDR1 and CDR2: KGHDR, SFDVKD. CDR3 size: 14 residues. Losses at the gene ends were 3 bases for V and 10 bases for J; bases not matched to a gene: 4. This chain's CDR3 is CATSDPGQGGKLFF. The DNA of the CDR3 is TGTGCCACCAGTGATCCAGGACAGGGGGGAAAACTGTTTTTT.

The CDR3 loop is CAWRQGATGANVLTF. The CDR3 nucleotides read TGTGCCTGGAGGCAGGGGGCGACTGGGGCCAACGTCCTGACTTTC. The rearrangement joins TRBV30 to TRBJ2-6, with 8 bases that match TRBD1. V dropped 3 bases and J dropped 2; count of bases not matched to a gene: 3. This CDR3 region has 15 residues. Germline assignment: CDR1 GTSNPN and CDR2 SVGIG (reference sequence).

This clone was observed once. The chain links TRBV20-1 to TRBJ1-3; no clear D. Germline loops: CDR1 DFQATT, CDR2 SNEGSKA (reference sequence). This CDR3 is built from 14 residues. The ends were cut back, 3 bases at V and 0 bases at J, with 9 bases in the middle. CDR3 nucleotide sequence: TGCAGTGCTAGTCCAGATCTCTCTGGAAACACCATATATTTT. Translated, it gives CSASPDLSGNTIYF.

This clone has just one count. V usage is TRBV19 and J usage is TRBJ2-7, with D uncertain. Between the trimmed V and J ends, which lost 3 bases and 3 bases, there was a span of 9 bases. The CDR3 loop spans 13 amino acids. The germline V gene encodes CDR1 LNHDA and CDR2 SQIVND (reference sequence). CDR3 coding DNA: TGTGCCAGTAGTATCGGTCAGGACTACGAGCAGTACTTC. This sequence encodes CASSIGQDYEQYF. The full variable domain, with the rest looked up from reference TRBV19 and TRBJ2-7, is DGGITQSPKYLFRKEGQNVTLSCEQNLNHDAMYWYRQDPGQGLRLIYYSQIVNDFQKGDIAEGYSVSREKKESFPLTVTSAQKNPTAFYLCASSIGQDYEQYFGPGTRLTVT.

The rearrangement joins TRBV7-9 to TRBJ1-1; D might be TRBD1 (6 bases). In germline, CDR1 is SEHNR, CDR2 FQNEAQ (reference sequence). The CDR3 length is 17 residues. Trimming pared 2 bases from V and 4 bases from J, leaving 20 bases between. CDR3 protein: CASSLPPLGGRVTEAFF. CDR3 nucleotide sequence: TGTGCCAGCAGCTTACCGCCCCTTGGGGGCCGAGTCACTGAAGCTTTCTTT.

V gene TRBV2 combines with J gene TRBJ2-5; 8 nucleotides align to TRBD2. Unmatched junction bases numbered 14, after V lost 6 bases and J lost 5 bases. The V gene's germline CDR1 is SNHLY and CDR2 FYNNEI. The CDR3 has 16 amino acids. The DNA for the CDR3 is TGTGCCAGCAGCCAGTCCCCGGGAGGGCCGATTGAGACCCAGTACTTC. Translated: CASSQSPGGPIETQYF. The variable domain in full, with the rest retrieved from reference TRBV2 and TRBJ2-5, is EPEVTQTPSHQVTQMGQEVILRCVPISNHLYFYWYRQILGQKVEFLVSFYNNEISEKSEIFDDQFSVERPDGSNFTLKIRSTKLEDSAMYFCASSQSPGGPIETQYFGPGTRLLVL.

As for this clone: The sample has other DNA sequences that encode this CDR3 too. The chain carries TRBV6-5 and TRBJ2-6; a weak D match, TRBD2 (7 bases). V dropped 2 bases and J dropped 4 bases, with 9 bases sitting between them. Germline values: CDR1 MNHEY, CDR2 SVGAGI. This CDR3 spans 15 amino acids. Here the CDR3 reads CASSYGGAGANVLTF. The CDR3, as DNA: TGTGCCAGCAGTTACGGGGGGGCCGGGGCCAACGTCCTGACTTTC.

CDR3 protein: CASSLFSSGRYEQYF. The CDR3 nucleotides read TGTGCCAGCAGCTTGTTCTCTAGCGGGAGATACGAGCAGTACTTC. The chain combines TRBV5-5 with TRBJ2-7, with 10 bases matching TRBD2. The germline CDR1 and CDR2 sequences are SGHKS and YYEKEE (reference sequence). After removal of 1 base from V and 4 bases from J, the junction contained 5 bases not matched to a gene. The CDR3 loop spans 15 amino acids.

This chain joins TRBV30 and TRBJ2-3; no reliable D call. The CDR3 runs 13 residues. CDR1 and CDR2 from the germline V gene are GTSNPN and SVGIG (reference sequence). The V and J ends lost 0 bases and 4 bases respectively, with 8 bases between them. The CDR3 region is CAWSVLGPDTQYF. CDR3 DNA sequence: TGTGCCTGGAGTGTTTTGGGCCCAGATACGCAGTATTTT.

The chain uses TRBV4-1 and TRBJ1-2; 7 nucleotides line up with TRBD1. Germline V CDR1 and CDR2: MGHRA, YSYEKL. The ends lost 3 bases at V and 5 bases at J; junction bases unmatched: 3. The CDR3 is 13 residues long. CDR3 in DNA: TGCGCCAGCAGCCATGTGACAGGGTATGGCTACACCTTC. Translation gives CASSHVTGYGYTF.

CDR3 in DNA: TGTGCCAGCAGCAAAGACAGGTCTGGAAACACCATATATTTT. This codes for CASSKDRSGNTIYF. The rearrangement links TRBV7-2 to TRBJ1-3, with a weak D call TRBD1 (6 bases). V was shortened by 5 bases and J by 1 base, with 9 bases between the two germline ends. The CDR3 is made up of 14 amino acids. Germline V gene data show CDR1 as SGHTA and CDR2 as FQGNSA.

V is TRBV10-3 and J is TRBJ1-2; D is undetermined. Germline V CDR1 and CDR2: ENHRY, SYGVKD. With 3 bases removed from V and 6 bases from J, the gap between germline ends came to 17 bases. The CDR3 is 15 residues long. CDR3 nucleotides: TGTGCCATCAGTGAAGGGAGGGTGGTAGATCATGGCTACACCTTC. It encodes CAISEGRVVDHGYTF.

The chain joins TRBV19 to TRBJ1-1, with no clear D. Trimming removed 2 bases from V and 1 base from J, with 8 bases in between. The CDR3 runs 14 residues. Per the germline V gene, CDR1 is LNHDA and CDR2 is SQIVND (reference sequence). The DNA of the CDR3 is TGTGCCAGTAGTATAACTCCTTGGAACACTGAAGCTTTCTTT. Protein product: CASSITPWNTEAFF.

This rearrangement joins TRBV2 to TRBJ1-3; no clear D gene. V gave up 4 bases and J gave up 3 bases, with 13 bases separating them. Germline CDR1 and CDR2: SNHLY and FYNNEI. The CDR3 is 15 residues long. CDR3 loop: CASSGDEGGGNTIYF. CDR3 DNA: TGTGCCAGCAGTGGCGATGAGGGCGGTGGAAACACCATATATTTT.

The V call is TRBV7-9, the J call TRBJ1-4, with 9 positions matching TRBD1. Germline CDR1 SEHNR, CDR2 FQNEAQ (reference sequence). After removal of 5 bases from V and 8 bases from J, the junction contained 6 bases not matched to a gene. This CDR3 is 14 amino acids long. CDR3 region: CASSATGGHEKLFF. The DNA of the CDR3 is TGTGCCAGCAGCGCGACAGGGGGGCACGAAAAACTGTTTTTT.